This entry features one T cell receptor beta chain sequence. Its antigen remains unknown. The sample is drawn from a study of graft-versus-host responses after intestinal transplantation. Across the whole study: Multivisceral, liver-intestinal, or isolated intestinal transplants were given to recipients. Whole-study findings and limits: There was an association between peak levels of circulating GvH clones and early post-transplant HvG declines. Subjects displaying graft-donor T cell macrochimerism possessed elevated graft-versus-host to host-versus-graft clonal ratios inside allografts. GvH clones were found in recipient marrow; some appeared first in ileum or blood.

The assay was immunoSEQ multiplex PCR, and TCRdb's table has in-frame clones only and misses some. This sample has tens of thousands of clones; more than 90% occur once, and the top ten carry approximately 0.8%. Germline-derived CDR1 and CDR2 are MDHEN and SYDVKM. With V trimmed by 3 bases and J by 2 bases, 14 bases remained unmatched. This CDR3 contains 18 residues. The rearrangement joins TRBV28 to TRBJ2-5; 8 nucleotides agree with TRBD1. The source of this sequence is a human patient who received an intestinal transplant, so some T cells may come from the graft donor. Sequences were derived from PBMCs, sampled 16 days after intestinal transplant. The CDR3 bases are TGTGCCAGCAGTTTGTCTTCCGGGACAGGTCTAACTCAAGAGACCCAGTACTTC. Translating it yields CASSLSSGTGLTQETQYF.